This T cell receptor (beta chain) was obtained from a study of regulatory T cells in long-lasting Graves disease. General observations from the study: Compared with new cases, persistent Graves' patients showed reduced TCR diversity. The study examined only peripheral blood, not thyroid tissue.

Time point meaning: newly diagnosed GD, antithyroid drugs for less than 3 months. RNA extracted from PBMCs served as the sequencing template. As regards this clonotype: The antigen remains unidentified.

Trimming cost V 6 bases and J 5 bases, with 11 bases left between them. CDR3 length equals 13 residues. CDR1 and CDR2 from the germline V gene are MNHEY and SMNVEV (reference sequence). For TCR beta, libraries came from iRepertoire HTBI primers and Arm-PCR of CDR3 regions. TCRdb redid the calling of the multiplex PCR reads with MiXCR, one entry per CDR3 protein. The sample holds around 450,000 distinct CDR3 sequences, around 15% seen once. Another study also made use of these data, one on T cells in Graves' hyperthyroidism and ophthalmopathy. That investigation notes: Researchers ran a first-round RT-PCR on the TCR CDR3 using the HTBI primer set.

The input for sequencing was peripheral blood mononuclear cells (PBMCs), taken at new diagnosis, from a patient treated with antithyroid drugs. The rearrangement links TRBV27 to TRBJ1-5; D ambiguous. The receptor comes from a man in his forties with Graves disease. CDR3 coding DNA: TGTGCCAGCAGCTACGGGTCCGATCAGCCCCAGCATTTT. Its protein is CASSYGSDQPQHF.